The source of this T cell receptor (beta chain) is a study of T-cell memory formation after mild COVID-19. General study points: Contracting CD4+ clones lay largely in CM and EM, with CD8+ ones residing in EMRA.

The table lists this clonotype with a few counts. Its cognate antigen is unknown. TCRdb fed the 5' RACE reads into MiXCR, producing one record per CDR3 protein. The sample carries nearly 350,000 distinct CDR3 sequences, 13% recorded once. V was cut by 4 bases and J by 2 bases, with 14 bases left in between. The germline V gene encodes CDR1 MRHNA and CDR2 SNTAGT. This CDR3 spans 16 amino acids. This clonotype originated in a man aged 18-30 years who had mild COVID-19 (a few samples of this study predate the infection). Cell type and time point are not known. The sequencing input was PBMCs or a T cell subset sorted from them (not recorded which). The chain links TRBV6-4 to TRBJ2-2; D is unclear. CDR3: CASSAREWQNTGELFF. CDR3 nucleotide sequence: TGTGCCAGCAGTGCCCGAGAGTGGCAAAACACCGGGGAGCTGTTTTTT.